One and the same sample provided the 4 T cell receptor beta chains below, sequenced in a study of blood T cell repertoires in COVID-19. Produced via immunoSEQ multiplex PCR; TCRdb's table is partial and in-frame only. The sample yields 150,000 to 200,000 clones, roughly four fifths seen once. Sequences were obtained from peripheral blood. Source of these receptors: a human donor in a cohort sampled during active COVID-19.

This chain links TRBV30 with TRBJ1-2; the D gene is possibly TRBD1 (5 bases). CDR1 and CDR2 (germline): GTSNPN, SVGIG (reference sequence). CDR3 size: 13 residues. Between the trimmed V and J ends, which lost 0 bases and 4 bases, there was a span of 9 bases. DNA for the CDR3: TGTGCCTGGAGTGTAGACAGTTCCTATGGCTACACCTTC. Its translation: CAWSVDSSYGYTF. The full variable domain, with the rest looked up from reference TRBV30 and TRBJ1-2, is SQTIHQWPATLVQPVGSPLSLECTVEGTSNPNLYWYRQAAGRGLQLLFYSVGIGQISSEVPQNLSASRPQDRQFILSSKKLLLSDSGFYLCAWSVDSSYGYTFGSGTRLTVV.

As for this clone: Other nucleotide sequences in the sample specify the same CDR3. The chain is built from TRBV6-2 or TRBV6-3 and TRBJ2-7, with TRBD2 matching over 12 bases. The CDR3 totals 15 residues. After removal of 4 bases from V and 4 bases from J, the junction contained 5 bases not matched to a gene. Germline lookup yields CDR1 MNHEY and CDR2 SVGEGT. CDR3 nucleotides: TGTGCCAGCAGTTCTAGCGGGAGGGGCGAGTACGAGCAGTACTTC. Amino acid sequence: CASSSSGRGEYEQYF.

The CDR3 sequence is CSVAGQREGTDTQYF. The CDR3 nucleotides are TGCAGCGTTGCCGGACAGAGAGAAGGCACAGATACGCAGTATTTT. The J gene is TRBJ2-3, the V gene TRBV29-1, with a tentative D call TRBD1 (6 bases). The CDR3 is 15 residues long. The V gene lost 4 bases and the J gene lost 1 base, with 15 bases spanning the gap. In germline, CDR1 is SQVTM, CDR2 ANQGSEA.

This chain joins TRBV30 and TRBJ1-6; 8 bases line up with TRBD1. Per the germline V gene, CDR1 is GTSNPN and CDR2 is SVGIG (reference sequence). After removal of 4 bases from V and 9 bases from J, the junction contained 5 bases not matched to a gene. This CDR3 has 13 amino acids. CDR3 sequence reads: CAWTDRVFSPLHF. The CDR3 DNA reads as TGTGCCTGGACGGACAGGGTTTTTTCACCCCTCCACTTT.